The clone carrying this T cell receptor beta chain has just a few counts. As yet, its antigen is unknown. One end of the junction varies from germline; a read error may be responsible. The data derive from a study of blood T cells in healthy people across ages. Study conclusions and caveats: Naive T cell percentage and TCR beta diversity correlated strongly.

The germline gives CDR1 SGHNT, CDR2 YENEEA. The length of the CDR3 is 13 residues. Alongside a J-beta primer mix, a sample-barcoded 5' primer served in a second PCR lasting about 7 to 11 cycles. TCRdb re-analysed the 5' RACE reads in MiXCR, keeping a single row per CDR3 protein. The sample has hundreds of thousands of distinct CDR3 sequences, 35% to 50% seen once; the top ten hold 25% to 35%. The source of this sequence is a man at least 80 years old in good health. This chain joins TRBV11-3 and TRBJ2-5; TRBD2 might be the D (5 bases). Sequencing was carried out using blood. The CDR3 loop reads CASSVEGQETQYF. For the CDR3, the DNA is TGTGCCAGCAGCGTAGAGGGCCAAGAGACCCAGTACTTC.